This T cell receptor beta chain appears in the sequencing data of a study of cytomegalovirus exposure and HLA in healthy donors (dated 2017 in TCRdb). Study-wide context: In an earlier analysis of under 750 of the donors, around 300 Gb of sequence data and 100 million or so unique TCR beta sequences from 150 million to 200 million T cells were reported. About 280 gigabases of sequencing data and around 88 million unique TCR sequences made up an early release that covered under 750 HLA-typed donors. Among the roughly 370 genotyped donors, around 81% belonged to the genetic ancestry cluster associated with self-reported Caucasian donors. The study was designed to test whether signatures of past pathogen exposure could be identified by cataloging public T cell receptors. The study profiled the T cell repertoires of 550 to 700 subjects by immunosequencing and related them to cytomegalovirus serostatus. Besides the first cohort of hundreds of subjects, a separate validation cohort made up of over 100 different subjects was used. High-throughput TCR immunosequencing, statistical association of individual TCRs with disease status, and machine learning were combined to predict cytomegalovirus infection status. To study patterns of TCR occurrence, a later analysis re-analyzed previously published TCR beta repertoires from several hundred donors and added high-resolution HLA genotyping. Rather than drawing on any new phenotypic data, the later analysis identified candidate immune exposures from TCR beta sequences and the way those sequences occurred across donors. In an earlier analysis of 587 of the donors, high-throughput TCR beta sequencing was used to judge whether each TCR beta V gene segment behaved as functional or pseudogenic. Donor age, sex, ethnicity and CMV serostatus were collected together with the repertoire data. In a later genetic analysis, genome-wide SNP genotypes for about 65% of the roughly 700 donors were used, and that subset was treated as a discovery cohort. Every repertoire in the discovery cohort had been generated on one and the same sequencing platform. Both class I and class II loci were covered by HLA typing, at four-digit resolution. The number of typed donors differed by locus: 629-630 for A, B, C, DRB1 and DQB1; some 500 for DQA1; around 580 for DPA1; and roughly 490 for DPB1. Four to six DR-DQ haplotypes were handled as single units for association and clustering, since linkage in the cohort was strong. Across around 400 genotyped donors of the cohort, an average of roughly 250,000 unique TCR beta nucleotide sequences per donor were sequenced, and roughly 20% of those sequences were non-productive.

The cohort was made up of 666 healthy bone marrow donors. At the time of sampling, every cohort member was nominally healthy, though immune exposures that went unrecorded were likely present. The donor was CMV seronegative and belonged to the group of 380 or so seronegative cohort members. A peripheral blood sample was provided by each donor, and peripheral blood mononuclear cells were used for TCR beta sequencing. Genomic DNA was extracted from the blood cell samples with the Qiagen DNeasy Blood Extraction Kit. Study-wide findings and limitations: A later genetic analysis associated a missense DCLRE1C variant with V-gene and J-gene trimming of TCR beta chains, and an independent cohort replicated the association. Some IMGT-functional V segments, including TRBV6-2 and TRBV6-3, could not be told apart with the 87-base-pair reads, so those segments were excluded. A group of highly shared sequence variants was considered likely to be a technical artifact of the sequencing pipeline. In a later analysis, several top co-occurrence clusters were reported to appear linked to parvovirus B19, influenza, CMV and Epstein-Barr virus. A further reported finding was that TCR beta sequences accurately predicted the HLA-A and HLA-B alleles for most subjects in the first cohort. Because counts were too low, seventeen rarely observed V segments, including chromosome 9 orphons, were excluded from the earlier analysis of 587 of the donors. In a later analysis, some 18,000 TCR beta sequences were associated with specific HLA alleles at a false discovery rate of 0.05. This cohort had only TCR beta chains sequenced, and the lack of alpha or paired-chain data limited which features could be detected. Correlated functional status among segregating V segments might reflect linkage disequilibrium, but an unknown experimental factor could not be ruled out. In a later analysis, HLA-associated TCR beta chains were found to be more clonally expanded and to have lower generation probabilities than equally common non-associated chains. Broadly in line with IMGT annotations, most TCR beta V segments showed up in productive rearrangements about 87% or about 30% of the time in an earlier analysis of approximately 640 of the donors. Cytomegalovirus status was reported to be diagnosed by the classifier with high specificity and sensitivity in both the original and validation cohorts. Immune exposure information for the cohort was limited to CMV serostatus. Most TCR sequences were observed very rarely across donors, whereas some public TCRs were present in many individuals. A later analysis found that most CMV-associated TCR beta chains appeared HLA-restricted, with HLA associations seemingly driven largely by CMV exposure. It was suggested by the authors that the approach could potentially be generalized to other disease states and immunological phenotypes. A few of the identified cytomegalovirus-associated TCR beta chains were confirmed in vitro to be specific for cytomegalovirus antigens. HLA typing was unavailable for some donors at each locus, so association tests used only the typed subset. Strong co-occurrence of HLA alleles, especially DR and DQ, made assigning TCR associations to individual alleles difficult. A total of 150 or so TCR beta chains were listed by the study as associated with cytomegalovirus. The presence/absence analyses assumed that sequencing depth was roughly uniform across donors, and that assumption may not be true. According to a later genetic analysis, donors in an Asian-associated ancestry cluster had fewer N-insertions in productive TCRs than the approximately 630-donor mean. A later analysis found that TCR association rates varied across HLA loci, with DRB1 alleles showing the most associated TCRs and HLA-C alleles the fewest.

The CDR3 goes from the cysteine to the phenylalanine over 14 residues. Of the read, only the CDR3 DNA is kept; its 42 bases are in frame from base 1. From the germline V gene (reference sequence), CDR1 is LNHDA and CDR2 is SQIVND. Trimming takes 6 bases from V and 6 bases from J, and the germline ends sit 12 bases apart. Note on this clone: Its cognate antigen has yet to be identified. It has no much larger one-base neighbor in the sample; base qualities were not kept.

Receptor amplification or capture employed the immunoSEQ multiplex PCR assay. The multiplex PCR relied on a mix of 60 forward primers for TCR Vbeta segments and 13 reverse primers for TCR Jbeta segments. A multiplex PCR assay on genomic DNA amplified the CDR3 region of rearranged TCR beta genes. On the Illumina HiSeq System, the amplified TCR beta libraries were sequenced as 87-base-pair reads. Per the source publication's procedure: Across the 600 to 700 repertoires, a later analysis counted roughly 84 million unique TCR beta chains, 9.5 million to 13 million of which were shared by at least two donors. Raw reads were error-corrected and collapsed into unique sequences with a nearest-neighbor algorithm that merged closely related sequences to remove PCR and sequencing errors. Alignment of CDR3 sequences to IMGT reference sequences was used to assign V, D and J gene segments. For a sequence to be retained, a match of at least six nucleotides to both a V gene segment and a J gene segment was required. A rearrangement was called productive if the CDR3 had no stop codons and remained in frame with V and J, and every other rearrangement was called non-productive. CDR3 was defined by IMGT convention, running from the second conserved V-encoded cysteine to the conserved J-encoded phenylalanine. The earlier analysis of more than 450 of the donors excluded sequences that lacked an unambiguous match to a single V gene segment. In an earlier analysis of approximately 610 of the donors, V segments were called functional above 56.7% productive rearrangements and were called segregating when the between-donor standard deviation exceeded 5%. To diagnose cytomegalovirus status from the catalog of TCR beta chain sequences, a statistical classification framework was built. V and J gene assignment, in a later analysis, came from comparing TCR nucleotide sequences with IMGT/GENE-DB human TR gene sequences. A later analysis assigned CDR3 sequences and most-parsimonious VDJ recombination scenarios with the TCRdist pipeline. In a later analysis, each TCR beta chain was defined by its CDR3 amino acid sequence together with its V-gene family, and reads lacking a unique V-gene family were excluded. In a later analysis, 500 to 700 highly shared, low-generation-probability nucleotide sequences were removed to address suspected cross-contamination and a sequencing artifact. For each public chain, a later analysis derived a clonal expansion index from normalized ranks of inferred template counts within each repertoire. Generation probabilities in a later analysis came from a VDJ recombination model fitted to out-of-frame rearrangements, and those results were checked against IGoR. In a later analysis, TCR-TCR, TCR-HLA and TCR-CMV co-occurrence was scored with hypergeometric tests, and a repertoire-size bias correction was applied to TCR pairs. A later analysis estimated false discovery rates by permuting HLA or CMV assignments 20 times. In a later analysis, co-occurring TCRs were grouped with DBSCAN, and TCRdist sequence similarity was added when clustering was performed within HLA-allele-positive subsets. Co-occurrence clustering excluded repertoires with fewer than 30,000 or more than 120,000 public chains, plus five with anomalous nucleotide sharing. The clones in this table, taken by TCRdb from immuneACCESS, are in-frame only. Not every clone is retained; where verified, under half of the shortfall comes from an unresolved V gene, and the cause of the rest is unknown. V and J calls and clone size are copied from that table; D and trimming were computed from the DNA. The sample table shows 150,000 to 200,000 clones, and over 75% are seen once. About 1.8% of the sample is taken by the ten largest.

The rearrangement joined TRBV19 to TRBJ1-6, with TRBD1 perhaps the D gene, on 6 matching bases. The receptor comes from a man in his late teens or twenties in good health and CMV-seronegative. Input material: PBMCs. The encoded CDR3 is CASSNQDSNSPLHF. The bases are TGTGCCAGTAGCAACCAGGACAGTAATTCACCCCTCCACTTT.